The entry below gives a single T cell receptor beta chain sequence along with its context. The entry originates in a study of blood T cell repertoires in COVID-19. Study-wide context: Donors in the United States, Italy and Spain gave samples during acute or convalescent COVID-19.

The germline V gene has CDR1 LGHNA and CDR2 YSLEER. With 0 bases removed from V and 3 bases from J, the gap between germline ends came to 12 bases. The CDR3 spans 16 residues. Profiling relied on immunoSEQ multiplex PCR, and the TCRdb table lists in-frame clones only, not all of them. Of about 150,000 clones listed, approximately 86% were seen once; the top ten hold 0.55% to 0.6%. This clonotype was obtained from a man aged 55 to 70 with COVID-19, enrolled during active disease. The chain joins TRBV4-3 to TRBJ2-1; tentatively, D is TRBD2 (5 bases). The sample comprised peripheral blood. In DNA, the CDR3 is TGCGCCAGCAGCCAAGACGAGCGGAGGAGCTACAATGAGCAGTTCTTC. Protein sequence: CASSQDERRSYNEQFF.